In its sample, the clone carrying this TCR beta chain was seen many times. Antigen unknown. Per sample, at least 5 micrograms of total RNA were extracted. The data are from a study of blood T cells in healthy people across ages. Overall study results and limits: CMV status of donors was unknown, possibly confounding expanded clonotype changes.

Using a J-beta primer mix together with a sample-barcoded 5' primer, a second PCR was run for roughly 7 to 11 cycles. A template-switch adaptor that had 12 random nucleotides put a tag on each cDNA molecule. All samples yielded 2.5 million or more CDR3-containing paired-end reads. TCRdb passed the 5' RACE reads through MiXCR, listing each CDR3 protein once. The repertoire holds 1.4 million to 1.5 million distinct CDR3 sequences, with 40% to 50% as singletons. The sequenced sample was blood. This receptor was identified in a young woman in good health.

CDR3 protein: CASSLDSGLSYEQYF. The CDR3 DNA is TGTGCCAGCAGCTTAGATTCTGGACTATCCTACGAGCAGTACTTC. The chain uses TRBV5-6 and TRBJ2-7, with D perhaps TRBD2 (6 bases). The CDR3 covers 15 residues. The ends were cut back, 2 bases at V and 1 base at J, with 13 bases in the middle. Germline V gene lookup returns CDR1 SGHDT and CDR2 YYEEEE.